The 22 T cell receptor beta chains given below trace back to one sample, sequenced in a study of CD8 T cells in Susac syndrome. Random hexamers served to reverse transcribe roughly 0.45 to 1 ug RNA. One entry per CDR3 protein results from TCRdb running MiXCR on the immunoSEQ multiplex PCR reads. The sample carries hundreds of thousands of distinct CDR3 sequences, approximately 94% recorded once. Sequencing was performed on CD4+ T cells from PBMCs. The receptors stem from a human donor with Susac syndrome.

The rearrangement joins TRBV3-1 to TRBJ2-3, with 11 bases identical to TRBD2. Germline trimming cut 5 bases from V and 0 bases from J; bases unmatched to any gene: 7. The germline CDR1 and CDR2 sequences are LGHDT and YNNKEL (reference sequence). CDR3 size: 17 residues. The CDR3 protein is CASSAQRLAGSTDTQYF. The CDR3 DNA sequence: TGTGCCAGCAGCGCCCAACGACTAGCGGGGAGCACAGATACGCAGTATTTT.

The chain is built from TRBV9 and TRBJ2-5; D remains ambiguous. CDR1 and CDR2 (germline): SGDLS, YYNGEE. V lost 0 bases and J lost 1, with 10 bases in between. This CDR3 is 15 amino acids long. CDR3 sequence (DNA): TGTGCCAGCAGCGTAGGTTCGGACCCCCAAGAGACCCAGTACTTC. It specifies CASSVGSDPQETQYF.

The genes are TRBV2 and TRBJ2-5; D gene unclear. Germline lookup yields CDR1 SNHLY and CDR2 FYNNEI. V lost 1 base to trimming and J lost 5 bases, with 5 bases between them. The CDR3 totals 12 residues. CDR3 in amino acids: CASSEGYETQYF. The CDR3 bases are TGTGCCAGCAGTGAAGGATACGAGACCCAGTACTTC.

This chain uses TRBV5-4 with TRBJ2-6; TRBD1 agrees at 8 bases. From germline, CDR1 is SGHNT and CDR2 YYREEE (reference sequence). J was trimmed by 2 bases and V by 4 bases; bases with no gene match: 8. The CDR3 has 17 residues. CDR3 in amino acids: CASSTRTGYTGANVLTF. The CDR3 DNA sequence: TGTGCCAGCAGCACGCGGACAGGGTACACTGGGGCCAACGTCCTGACTTTC.

This clonotype occurred once. The CDR3 here is CASSLMNGIQPQHF. As DNA, the CDR3 is TGTGCCAGCAGTTTGATGAACGGAATACAGCCCCAGCATTTT. V usage is TRBV12-3 or TRBV12-4 and J usage is TRBJ1-5, with D unresolved. The CDR3 is made up of 14 amino acids. Trimming removed 3 bases at V and 7 bases at J, with 13 bases between.

This chain joins TRBV7-2 and TRBJ2-1, with 7 bases identical to TRBD2. Per the germline V gene, CDR1 is SGHTA and CDR2 is FQGNSA. This CDR3 has 16 residues. With 5 bases clipped from V and 0 bases from J, the junction kept 7 bases outside the gene matches. The CDR3 protein is CASSPPRTSSYNEQFF. As DNA, the CDR3 is TGTGCCAGCAGCCCTCCCCGGACTAGCTCCTACAATGAGCAGTTCTTC.

This chain uses TRBV2 with TRBJ1-5; D is ambiguous. Germline CDR1 is SNHLY and CDR2 is FYNNEI. V lost 6 bases and J 7 bases, leaving 13 bases between the germline ends. The CDR3 is made up of 13 amino acids. The CDR3 protein is CASRGNLGQPQHF. Written as DNA, the CDR3 is TGTGCCAGCAGGGGGAATCTTGGGCAGCCCCAGCATTTT.

CDR3 bases: TGTGCCTGGCAACAGGGGTTCCGCACTGAAGCTTTCTTT. Residues: CAWQQGFRTEAFF. V is TRBV30 and J is TRBJ1-1; 7 positions match TRBD1. CDR1 and CDR2 (germline): GTSNPN, SVGIG (reference sequence). Losses at the gene ends were 5 bases for V and 4 bases for J; bases not matched to a gene: 7. The CDR3 is 13 amino acids.

The V gene is TRBV9, the J gene TRBJ1-1; 8 nucleotides line up with TRBD1. The ends lost 4 bases at V and 3 bases at J; junction bases unmatched: 8. CDR1 and CDR2 (germline): SGDLS, YYNGEE. The CDR3 loop spans 15 amino acids. The CDR3, as DNA: TGTGCCAGCAGCCCACGGACAGGGCGGGACACTGAAGCTTTCTTT. Protein sequence: CASSPRTGRDTEAFF.

The CDR3 protein is CASSLEPVRKEKLFF. CDR3 nucleotide sequence: TGTGCCAGCAGCTTAGAGCCGGTGAGGAAAGAAAAACTGTTTTTT. This chain uses TRBV7-9 with TRBJ1-4, with no clear D. Trimming pared 1 base from V and 8 bases from J, leaving 14 bases between. Per the germline V gene, CDR1 is SEHNR and CDR2 is FQNEAQ (reference sequence). CDR3 length equals 15 residues.

This chain connects TRBV19 to TRBJ2-7; 10 nucleotides line up with TRBD1. V shed 5 bases and J 4 bases; nucleotides not matched to a gene: 8. Germline V gene lookup returns CDR1 LNHDA and CDR2 SQIVND (reference sequence). The length of the CDR3 is 15 residues. CDR3 DNA sequence: TGTGCCAGTAGTCTAAGGACAGGGGGAGAATACGAGCAGTACTTC. Encoded protein: CASSLRTGGEYEQYF.

This clonotype was seen a handful of times. The germline gene is not matched at one end of the junction; a read error may be the cause. The chain carries TRBV24-1 and TRBJ2-2; maybe TRBD2 (5 bases). CDR1 and CDR2 (germline): KGHDR, SFDVKD. The CDR3 consists of 15 residues. This CDR3 reads CATSDGRTNTGELFF. CDR3 nucleotides: TGTGCCACCAGTGATGGCAGAACGAACACCGGGGAGCTTTTTTTT.

The chain combines TRBV7-2 with TRBJ1-1; D is perhaps TRBD1 (6 bases). Trimming removed 1 base at V and 5 bases at J, with 14 bases between. This CDR3 has 15 amino acids. Germline CDR1 reads SGHTA; CDR2 reads FQGNSA. This chain's CDR3 is CASSLGIGQGTEAFF. The CDR3 DNA is TGTGCCAGCAGCTTAGGGATCGGGCAGGGGACTGAAGCTTTCTTT.

The chain has TRBV20-1 and TRBJ1-1; 10 nucleotides align to TRBD1. The CDR3 consists of 13 residues. CDR1 and CDR2 from the germline V gene are DFQATT and SNEGSKA (reference sequence). With 6 bases clipped from V and 4 bases from J, the junction kept 5 bases outside the gene matches. The CDR3 spells CSAGQGTGTEAFF. CDR3 in DNA: TGCAGTGCGGGACAGGGGACCGGCACTGAAGCTTTCTTT.

J is TRBJ2-2 and V is TRBV7-2; no clear D. Germline CDR1 SGHTA, CDR2 FQGNSA. Trimming shortened V by 0 bases and J by 7 bases, and 9 bases separated the two germline ends. The CDR3 sequence is 14 residues long. Written as DNA, the CDR3 is TGTGCCAGCAGCTTAGCCTTGACGGGCGGGGAGCTGTTTTTT. Amino acids: CASSLALTGGELFF.

The J gene is TRBJ1-4, the V gene TRBV5-5; D gene unclear. The CDR3 sequence is 14 residues long. V lost 2 bases to trimming and J lost 3 bases, with 8 bases between them. Germline V gives CDR1 SGHKS, CDR2 YYEKEE (reference sequence). DNA for the CDR3: TGTGCCAGCAGCTTCATCAATGCTAATGAAAAACTGTTTTTT. Its protein product is CASSFINANEKLFF.

This sequence joins TRBV3-1 and TRBJ2-7, with unresolved D. The CDR3 totals 12 residues. The V gene's germline CDR1 is LGHDT and CDR2 YNNKEL (reference sequence). V was trimmed by 7 bases and J by 2 bases, leaving 9 bases between them. The CDR3 DNA reads TGTGCCAGCACCGGCAGTACCTACGAGCAGTACTTC. Translated: CASTGSTYEQYF.

V is TRBV11-2 and J is TRBJ2-7, with 7 bases lining up with TRBD1. The CDR3 is made up of 15 amino acids. J gave up 3 bases and V 3 bases, and 8 bases lay outside the gene matches. The germline gives CDR1 SGHAT, CDR2 FQNNGV. The CDR3 coding sequence is TGTGCCAGCAGCTTCCTAGGAAGGGGGCGCTACGAGCAGTACTTC. It yields the protein CASSFLGRGRYEQYF.

The J gene is TRBJ2-1, the V gene TRBV20-1, with 13 bases that match TRBD2. The CDR3 runs to 16 residues. Germline-derived CDR1 and CDR2 are DFQATT and SNEGSKA (reference sequence). V dropped 5 bases and J dropped 0; count of bases not matched to a gene: 4. The CDR3 sequence: CSADRTSGSSYNEQFF. CDR3 in DNA: TGCAGTGCTGATAGGACTAGCGGGAGCTCCTACAATGAGCAGTTCTTC.

The chain joins TRBV3-1 to TRBJ1-2; D remains ambiguous. This CDR3 spans 12 amino acids. Trimming removed 0 bases at V and 7 bases at J, with 6 bases between. Germline assignment: CDR1 LGHDT and CDR2 YNNKEL (reference sequence). The CDR3 loop is CASSQDDSGYTF. The CDR3 DNA reads TGTGCCAGCAGCCAAGACGATTCTGGCTACACCTTC.

The CDR3, as DNA: TGTGCCAGCTCACCCCCGGCGGGGGGGAACCAAGAGACCCAGTACTTC. Encoded protein: CASSPPAGGNQETQYF. The chain links TRBV18 to TRBJ2-5; 9 bases fit TRBD2. The trim removed 3 bases at V and 0 bases at J, leaving 5 bases unmatched. Germline loops: CDR1 KGHSH, CDR2 LQKENI. The CDR3 runs to 16 residues.

The CDR3 here is CASSSTGGSGANVLTF. The CDR3 DNA follows: TGCGCCAGCAGCTCCACAGGGGGCTCTGGGGCCAACGTCCTGACTTTC. V gene TRBV5-1 combines with J gene TRBJ2-6, with 8 positions matching TRBD1. This CDR3 contains 16 residues. Germline values: CDR1 SGHRS, CDR2 YFSETQ. With 3 bases clipped from V and 0 bases from J, the junction kept 2 bases outside the gene matches.